This T cell receptor beta chain was sequenced during a study of cytomegalovirus exposure and HLA in healthy donors. The PCR ran on 60 Vbeta and 13 Jbeta primers. Data came from immunoSEQ multiplex PCR; TCRdb stores just in-frame clones and leaves some out. Among about 140,000 clones, 79% were seen once, and the ten largest hold roughly 1%. The CDR3 covers 13 residues. The V gene lost 0 bases and the J gene lost 6 bases, with 7 bases spanning the gap. CDR1 is SGDLS and CDR2 is YYNGEE in the germline V gene. The chain uses TRBV9 and TRBJ1-5; unclear D gene. This sequence originates from a man younger than 35 in good health and CMV-seronegative. Sequences were obtained from PBMCs. CDR3 bases: TGTGCCAGCAGCGTAGACGGGAGTCAGCCCCAGCATTTT. Residues: CASSVDGSQPQHF.